This T cell receptor beta chain stems from a study of control samples from healthy donors and cancer patients. Deletions cut 6 bases from V and 0 bases from J, with 11 bases between. The germline CDR1 and CDR2 sequences are LNHDA and SQIVND (reference sequence). CDR3 length: 14 amino acids. Data came from immunoSEQ multiplex PCR; TCRdb stores just in-frame clones and leaves some out. Of 350,000 to 450,000 clones in the sample, approximately 92% were seen once. The V and J genes are TRBV19 and TRBJ1-1; D is unresolved. Sample: PBMCs. The receptor was derived from a man aged 35-49 years with head and neck cancer. CDR3 in DNA: TGTGCCAGTAGGTCAACAGAAATGAACACTGAAGCTTTCTTT. Translated, it gives CASRSTEMNTEAFF.